This T cell receptor (beta chain) was retrieved from a study of OX40 agonist ivuxolimab in advanced cancers. Background on the study: Across the patients, intravenous ivuxolimab was delivered every 2 weeks at 0.01 to 10 mg/kg. Anti-PD-1, anti-PD-L1 or anti-CTLA-4 therapy given earlier was allowed, and 30% to 45% had some.

With respect to this clone: Other DNA sequences in this specimen translate into the identical CDR3.

Measured with immunoSEQ multiplex PCR; TCRdb has only the in-frame clones, and not every one. The sample has about 46,000 clones; approximately 85% are singletons. People who had autoimmune disease history or systemic immunosuppression were excluded. At cycle 4 day 1, cycle 7 day 1, and baseline, blood was sampled. The CDR3 has 14 amino acids. Germline V CDR1 and CDR2: GTSNPN, SVGIG (reference sequence). V lost 0 bases and J 7 bases, leaving 13 bases between the germline ends. The receptor comes from an adult with an advanced solid tumor such as melanoma, head and neck, liver or kidney cancer. Sequences were derived from CD4+ or CD8+ T cells sorted from blood, sampled in a trial of the OX40 agonist ivuxolimab. V usage is TRBV30 and J usage is TRBJ1-5, with TRBD1 as a possible D gene (6 bases). DNA of the CDR3: TGTGCCTGGAGTGTTAAGGGGGGAGAGCAGCCCCAGCATTTT. This gives the protein CAWSVKGGEQPQHF.